Listed here are 2 T cell receptor beta chains from one sample, sequenced in a study of cytomegalovirus exposure and HLA in healthy donors. Primers: 60 Vbeta forward and 13 Jbeta reverse. Some clones are missing from TCRdb's copy, which holds only in-frame ones; the method was immunoSEQ multiplex PCR. The sample shows 150,000 to 200,000 clones, roughly four fifths of them seen only once. The sample taken for sequencing was PBMCs. The receptors originated from a woman aged 40 to 50 in good health and CMV-seronegative.

V and J are TRBV6-5 and TRBJ1-1; weak D call: TRBD1 (5 bases). V was pared by 2 bases and J by 1 base, with 8 bases between. CDR1 and CDR2 (germline): MNHEY, SVGAGI. The CDR3 contains 14 residues. CDR3: CASSYARANTEAFF. The CDR3, as DNA: TGTGCCAGCAGTTACGCCAGGGCGAACACTGAAGCTTTCTTT.

The gene calls are TRBV7-8 and TRBJ2-3; the match to TRBD2 covers 8 bases. With V trimmed by 2 bases and J by 3 bases, 4 bases remained unmatched. Germline assignment: CDR1 SGHVS and CDR2 FQNEAQ. The CDR3 totals 15 residues. CDR3 nucleotides: TGTGCCAGCAGCTTACTTGGCGGGAGGACAGATACGCAGTATTTT. Translated: CASSLLGGRTDTQYF.